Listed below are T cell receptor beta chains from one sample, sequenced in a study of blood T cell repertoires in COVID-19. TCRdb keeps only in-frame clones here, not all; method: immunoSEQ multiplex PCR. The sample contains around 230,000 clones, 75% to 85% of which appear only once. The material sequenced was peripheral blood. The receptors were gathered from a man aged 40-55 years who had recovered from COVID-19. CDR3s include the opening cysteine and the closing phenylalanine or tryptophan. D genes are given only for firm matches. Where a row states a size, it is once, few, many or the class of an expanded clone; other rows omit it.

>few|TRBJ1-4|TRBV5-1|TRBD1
CASSYGQAEKLFF
TGCGCCAGCAGCTACGGACAGGCTGAAAAACTGTTTTTT
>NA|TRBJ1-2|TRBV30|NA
CAWNGLEYGYTF
TGTGCCTGGAACGGACTGGAATATGGCTACACCTTC
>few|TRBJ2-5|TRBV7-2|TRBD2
CASSPPGLAGETQYF
TGTGCCAGCAGCCCTCCGGGACTAGCGGGGGAGACCCAGTACTTC
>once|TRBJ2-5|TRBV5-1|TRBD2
CASSFLAGETQYF
TGCGCCAGCAGCTTTCTAGCGGGGGAGACCCAGTACTTC
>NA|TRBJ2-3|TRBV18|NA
CASSPPFRGTDTQYF
TGTGCCAGCTCACCACCGTTCCGGGGCACAGATACGCAGTATTTT
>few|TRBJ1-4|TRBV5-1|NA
CASSLSPGSEKLFF
TGCGCCAGCAGCTTGTCTCCGGGATCGGAAAAACTGTTTTTT
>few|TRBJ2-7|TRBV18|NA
CASSPPQNYEQYF
TGTGCCAGCTCACCACCGCAGAACTACGAGCAGTACTTC
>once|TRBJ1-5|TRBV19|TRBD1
CASRKITGAEYSNQPQHF
TGTGCCAGTAGAAAAATTACAGGGGCTGAGTATAGCAATCAGCCCCAGCATTTT
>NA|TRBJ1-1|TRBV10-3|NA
CAISDGQGPLNTEAFF
TGTGCCATCAGTGACGGGCAGGGGCCCTTGAACACTGAAGCTTTCTTT
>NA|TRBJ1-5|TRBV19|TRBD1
CASSIRADRGNQPQHF
TGTGCCAGTAGTATACGTGCGGACAGGGGTAATCAGCCCCAGCATTTT
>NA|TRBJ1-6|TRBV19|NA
CASSITRQWEESPLHF
TGTGCCAGTAGTATCACCCGACAGTGGGAGGAATCACCCCTCCACTTT
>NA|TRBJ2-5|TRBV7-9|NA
CASSLMRVQETQYF
TGTGCCAGCAGCTTAATGAGGGTCCAAGAGACCCAGTACTTC
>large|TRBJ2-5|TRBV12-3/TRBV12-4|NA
CASSFPDWGPQYF
TGTGCCAGCAGTTTCCCTGATTGGGGGCCCCAGTACTTC
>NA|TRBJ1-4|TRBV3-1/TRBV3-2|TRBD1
CASSQDPAGGSEKLFF
TGTGCCAGCAGCCAAGATCCCGCAGGGGGCTCTGAAAAACTGTTTTTT
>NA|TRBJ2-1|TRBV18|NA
CASSPVRDESGEQFF
TGTGCCAGCTCACCAGTCAGGGATGAGTCGGGTGAGCAGTTCTTC
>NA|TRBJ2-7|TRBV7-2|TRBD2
CASSGGSGYEQYF
TGTGCCAGCAGCGGCGGGAGCGGCTACGAGCAGTACTTC
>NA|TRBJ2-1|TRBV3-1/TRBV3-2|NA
CASSQGRGVRDFF
TGTGCCAGCAGCCAAGGGCGGGGCGTTCGGGACTTCTTC
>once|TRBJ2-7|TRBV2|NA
CASSGGRRGEQYF
TGTGCCAGCAGTGGTGGACGGAGGGGCGAGCAGTACTTC
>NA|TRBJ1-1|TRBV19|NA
CASSIGNTEAFF
TGTGCCAGTAGTATCGGTAACACTGAAGCTTTCTTT
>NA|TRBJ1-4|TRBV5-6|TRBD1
CASSPDRVVEKLFF
TGTGCCAGCAGTCCGGACAGGGTAGTTGAAAAACTGTTTTTT
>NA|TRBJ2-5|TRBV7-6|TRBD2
CASSSSGGAGRETQYF
TGTGCCAGCAGTTCAAGCGGGGGGGCCGGAAGGGAGACCCAGTACTTC
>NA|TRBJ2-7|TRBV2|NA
CATRAAPITYEQYF
TGTGCCACCAGGGCGGCCCCAATCACCTACGAGCAGTACTTC
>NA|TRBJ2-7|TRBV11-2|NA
CASSLGVGSFYEQYF
TGTGCCAGCAGCTTAGGTGTGGGCAGCTTCTACGAGCAGTACTTC
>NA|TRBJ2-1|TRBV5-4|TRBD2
CASSPGLAGGRGNEQFF
TGTGCCAGCAGCCCGGGACTAGCGGGAGGAAGAGGGAATGAGCAGTTCTTC
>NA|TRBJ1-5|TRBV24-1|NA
CATSDLWHPKGGNSNQPQHF
TGTGCCACCAGTGATTTGTGGCATCCCAAAGGGGGTAATAGCAATCAGCCCCAGCATTTT
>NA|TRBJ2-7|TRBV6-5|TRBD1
CASTGTGGGSYEQYF
TGTGCCAGCACCGGGACAGGGGGCGGCTCCTACGAGCAGTACTTC
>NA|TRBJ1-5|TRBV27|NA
CASRDTSNQPQHF
TGTGCCAGCAGGGACACCAGCAATCAGCCCCAGCATTTT
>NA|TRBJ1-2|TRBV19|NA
CASSIGGVNYGYTF
TGTGCCAGTAGTATTGGCGGCGTTAACTATGGCTACACCTTC
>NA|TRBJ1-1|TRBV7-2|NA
CASSLGLQPNTEAFF
TGTGCCAGCAGCTTAGGGTTACAGCCGAACACTGAAGCTTTCTTT
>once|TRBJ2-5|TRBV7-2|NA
CASSLVQASWETQYF
TGTGCCAGCAGCTTAGTCCAGGCATCCTGGGAGACCCAGTACTTC
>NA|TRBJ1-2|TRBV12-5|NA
CASRAGGASHGYTF
TGTGCTAGTCGAGCGGGGGGCGCTTCCCATGGCTACACCTTC
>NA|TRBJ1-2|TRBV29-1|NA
CSVRAAGLNYGYTF
TGCAGCGTAAGGGCGGCGGGACTAAACTATGGCTACACCTTC
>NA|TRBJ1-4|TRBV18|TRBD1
CASSVTGDEKLFF
TGTGCCAGCTCAGTGACAGGGGATGAAAAACTGTTTTTT
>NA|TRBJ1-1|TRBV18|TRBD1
CASSPGQLNTEAFF
TGTGCCAGCTCACCGGGACAGTTGAACACTGAAGCTTTCTTT
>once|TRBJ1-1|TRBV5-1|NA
CASSLDRLNTEAFF
TGCGCCAGCAGCTTGGACAGATTGAACACTGAAGCTTTCTTT
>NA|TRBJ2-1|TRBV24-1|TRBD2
CATSPAGSHNEQFF
TGTGCCACCAGCCCAGCGGGGTCCCACAATGAGCAGTTCTTC
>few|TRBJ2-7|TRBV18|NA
CASSAQGSEQYF
TGTGCCAGCTCAGCGCAGGGTTCCGAGCAGTACTTC
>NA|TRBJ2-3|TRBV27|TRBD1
CASSLDRGADTQYF
TGTGCCAGCAGTCTGGACAGGGGCGCAGATACGCAGTATTTT
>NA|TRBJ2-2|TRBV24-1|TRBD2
CATSASLAGGNTGELFF
TGTGCCACCAGTGCGTCACTAGCGGGAGGGAACACCGGGGAGCTGTTTTTT
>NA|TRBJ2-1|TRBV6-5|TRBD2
CASRRGGPAQEQFF
TGTGCCAGCAGGCGCGGGGGGCCGGCCCAGGAGCAGTTCTTC
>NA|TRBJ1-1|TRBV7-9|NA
CASSSPTTGLHGTEAFF
TGTGCCAGCAGCTCTCCAACCACAGGGCTCCACGGCACTGAAGCTTTCTTT
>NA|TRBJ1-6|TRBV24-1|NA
CATGGEGQYNSPLHF
TGTGCCACGGGAGGGGAGGGTCAGTATAATTCACCCCTCCACTTT
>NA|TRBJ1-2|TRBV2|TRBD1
CASNPGQGLFHTF
TGTGCCAGCAACCCAGGACAGGGTTTGTTCCACACCTTC